Detailed here is one TCR beta chain. Its antigen is undetermined. The data belong to a study of shared clonotypes between healthy human individuals. At the level of the study: The cohort comprised a couple of women and a few men. Their ages spanned 18 to 49 years.

Trimming at V came to 6 bases and at J to 6 bases, leaving 6 bases not matched to a gene. CDR3 length equals 13 residues. Germline assignment: CDR1 SGHTA and CDR2 FQGTGA. Partitioning of CD4+ cells yielded a CD45RA+ naive subset and a CD45RA-negative memory subset. Whole-study findings and limits: In contrast to clonotypes shared by all four donors, non-shared clonotypes had lower generation probabilities.

Clones were read by immunoSEQ multiplex PCR, and TCRdb kept only the in-frame ones, dropping some. The data show 950,000 to 1,200,000 clones, roughly 77% seen once. The clonotype was recovered from a man younger than 30 in good health. Some clones in this sample may be carry-over from other donors' samples. The chain employs TRBV7-3 and TRBJ2-7; TRBD1 aligns across 9 bases. Sequences were obtained from memory CD4+ T cells from PBMCs. The subset denotes: CD45RA-negative fraction. For the CDR3, the DNA is TGTGCCAGCAGAGCTAAGACAGGGGGCGAGCAGTACTTC. Amino acids: CASRAKTGGEQYF.